Listed below are T cell receptor beta chains from one sample, sequenced in a study of blood T cells in healthy people across ages. Using its own MiXCR run on the 5' RACE reads, TCRdb lists one record per CDR3 protein. The table has roughly 1.7 million distinct CDR3 sequences, around 36% seen once. Sequenced material: blood. The source is a woman in her twenties or thirties in good health. The conserved cysteine and the conserved F or W are not part of the CDR3 here. The D gene is left open where the match is weak.

TRBD2 | TRBV7-3 | ASSYTSAATQY
TRBD1 | TRBV7-2 | ASSLGGQGQETQY
. | TRBV29-1 | SVEDWRGIRDTEAF
TRBD1 | TRBV9 | ASSVGFGQGVPYEQY
. | TRBV9 | ASSLPQGEGGELF
. | TRBV7-9 | ASSESSSYNEQF
TRBD1 | TRBV7-9 | ASSKRQGINEKLF
. | TRBV19 | ASSIVNPWGNTEAF
. | TRBV27 | ASALGSSTDTQY
. | TRBV12-3/TRBV12-4 | ASRLGGYEQY
TRBD2 | TRBV4-1 | ASSLRTSGSGETQY
. | TRBV29-1 | STGRGADTQY
. | TRBV10-3 | AISEWQTYEQY
. | TRBV29-1 | SAIQGIVSYNEQF
. | TRBV28 | ASSLSVNSNQPQH
TRBD1 | TRBV7-9 | ASSRQGLGETQY
. | TRBV4-1 | ASSQERELYNEQF
. | TRBV4-1 | ASSQAGLSTNEKLF
. | TRBV15 | ATSTYRGNENTDTQY
. | TRBV7-9 | ASRTQGENYGYT
TRBD2 | TRBV20-1 | SARDPLGLAGDGGLYEQY
. | TRBV7-2 | ASSVLRGTGEQY
TRBD2 | TRBV20-1 | SARDRLAGIGLEQF
. | TRBV4-1 | ASSPLWGTPNTEAF
. | TRBV9 | ASSTGRGPPDEQY
. | TRBV6-1 | ASNPSLTVEQY
. | TRBV4-1 | ASSQDPLYNEQF
TRBD1 | TRBV7-8 | ASRDRGDEKLF
TRBD2 | TRBV5-1 | ASSTSGSYQETQY
TRBD2 | TRBV7-2 | ASTNKRTSGRTDTQY
. | TRBV27 | ASSSDRPVNTEAF
TRBD1 | TRBV12-3/TRBV12-4 | ASSLRDRNSYEQY
. | TRBV18 | ASSPGHRGYT
. | TRBV24-1 | ATSDSRTGSNEKLF
. | TRBV4-1 | ASSPLDSLYGYT
TRBD2 | TRBV7-2 | ASSTSGGAHFEQF
. | TRBV10-2 | ASSPKDRDSTDTQY
TRBD1 | TRBV10-1 | ASRGTGTSYGYT
. | TRBV10-3 | AISEPNRASEQF
. | TRBV4-1 | ASSLGREWANYGYT
. | TRBV4-1 | ASSQSGTGKETQY